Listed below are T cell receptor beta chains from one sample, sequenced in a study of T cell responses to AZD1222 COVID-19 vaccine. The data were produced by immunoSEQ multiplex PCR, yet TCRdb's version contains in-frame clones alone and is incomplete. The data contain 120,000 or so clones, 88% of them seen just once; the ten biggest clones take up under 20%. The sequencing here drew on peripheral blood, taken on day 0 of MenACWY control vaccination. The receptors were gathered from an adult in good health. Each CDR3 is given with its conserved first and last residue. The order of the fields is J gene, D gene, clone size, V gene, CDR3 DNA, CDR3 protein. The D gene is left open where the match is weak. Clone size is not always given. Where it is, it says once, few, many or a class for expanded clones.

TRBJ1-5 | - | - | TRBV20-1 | TGCAGTGCTAGTAGCGGGGAGCAGCCCCAGCATTTT | CSASSGEQPQHF
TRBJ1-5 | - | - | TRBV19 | TGTGCCAGTAGTATTCGCGGAAACAATCAGCCCCAGCATTTT | CASSIRGNNQPQHF
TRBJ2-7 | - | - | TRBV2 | TGTGCCAGCAGTGGGAGCTACGAGCAGTACTTC | CASSGSYEQYF
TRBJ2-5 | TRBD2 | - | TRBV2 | TGTGCCAGCAGTGAATTTGGACTAGCGGGGAATAGCCAAGAGACCCAGTACTTC | CASSEFGLAGNSQETQYF
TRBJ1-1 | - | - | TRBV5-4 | TGTGCCAGCAGCTTGGATTCGGGACGGATTAACACTGAAGCTTTCTTT | CASSLDSGRINTEAFF
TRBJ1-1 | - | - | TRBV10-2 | TGCGCCAGCAGTGAAGGGGCAGGGGCGCGAGCTTTCTTT | CASSEGAGARAFF
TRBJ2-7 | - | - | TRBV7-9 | TGTGCCAGCAGCGTTCTATACGAGCAGTACTTC | CASSVLYEQYF
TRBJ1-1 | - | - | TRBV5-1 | TGCGCCAGCAGCTTGGAGGGGCGGAGGCCCACTGAAGCTTTCTTT | CASSLEGRRPTEAFF
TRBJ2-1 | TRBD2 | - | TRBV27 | TGTGCCAGCAGCACAATCGCGACTAGCTGGTATGAGCAGTTCTTC | CASSTIATSWYEQFF
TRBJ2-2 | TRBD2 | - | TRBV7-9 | TGTGCCAGCAGCCCCCGGACTAGCGGGAGGGCCCACACCGGGGAGCTGTTTTTT | CASSPRTSGRAHTGELFF
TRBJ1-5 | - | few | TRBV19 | TGTGCCAGTATACCCGGGGGGAGCAATCAGCCCCAGCATTTT | CASIPGGSNQPQHF
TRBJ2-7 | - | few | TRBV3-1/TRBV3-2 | TGTGCCAGCAGCCAAGAATACGGACAGAGAGATACCACCTACGAGCAGTACTTC | CASSQEYGQRDTTYEQYF
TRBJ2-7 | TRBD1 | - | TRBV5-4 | TGTGCCAGCAGCCCGACAGGGGCCGCTCTATCTGGCACCTACGAGCAGTACTTC | CASSPTGAALSGTYEQYF
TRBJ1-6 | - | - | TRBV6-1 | TGTGCCAGCAGTGAAGAGGGAACAGCAGGGGTAGGGTTCCTTTCACCCCTCCACTTT | CASSEEGTAGVGFLSPLHF
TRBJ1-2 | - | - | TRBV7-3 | TGTGCCAGCAGCTTAGGGGGAAACTATGGCTACACCTTC | CASSLGGNYGYTF
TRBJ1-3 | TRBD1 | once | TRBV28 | TGTGCCAGCAGTTTCCGCAGGGGGCTTGGAAACACCATATATTTT | CASSFRRGLGNTIYF
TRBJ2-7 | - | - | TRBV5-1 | TGCGCCAGCAGCTCGGGAAGGCACGAGCAGTACTTC | CASSSGRHEQYF
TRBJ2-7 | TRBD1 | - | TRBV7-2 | TGTGCCAGCAGCTTAACAGGGGGCTTGGGAGAGCAGTACTTC | CASSLTGGLGEQYF
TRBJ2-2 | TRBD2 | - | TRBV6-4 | TGTGCCAGCAGTGACTCCCCACTAGCGGGAGAAGTGAACACCGGGGAGCTGTTTTTT | CASSDSPLAGEVNTGELFF
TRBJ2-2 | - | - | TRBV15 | TGTGCCACCAGCAGAGTATCCGAGACCGGGGAGCTGTTTTTT | CATSRVSETGELFF
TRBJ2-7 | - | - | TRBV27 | TGTGCCAGTCTGGGGAAGTCGGGGAACGAGCAGTACTTC | CASLGKSGNEQYF
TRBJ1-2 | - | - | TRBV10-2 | TGCGCCAGCAGTGATGGGGGAGATGGGTATGGCTACACCTTC | CASSDGGDGYGYTF
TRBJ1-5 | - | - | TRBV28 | TGTGCCAGCAATCAAGGGGAATATAGCAATCAGCCCCAGCATTTT | CASNQGEYSNQPQHF
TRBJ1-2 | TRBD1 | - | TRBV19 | TGTGCCAGTACGAGAGGGACAGGGGGCGTACTCCCCTATGGCTACACCTTC | CASTRGTGGVLPYGYTF
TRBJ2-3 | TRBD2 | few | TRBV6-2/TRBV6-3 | TGTGCCAGCAGCCGAAGCGGGAGGGTTCGGAATACGCAGTATTTT | CASSRSGRVRNTQYF
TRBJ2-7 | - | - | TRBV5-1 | TGCGCCAGCAGCTTGGGGCACAGGGACGAGCAGTACTTC | CASSLGHRDEQYF
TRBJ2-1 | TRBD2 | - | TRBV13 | TGTGCCAGCAGTCGAGTTACTAGCGGGAGTATGGGTGAGCAGTTCTTC | CASSRVTSGSMGEQFF
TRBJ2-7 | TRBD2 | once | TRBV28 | TGTGCCAGCAGCCCCGGGATAGCGGGAGTCGAGCAGTACTTC | CASSPGIAGVEQYF